This T cell receptor beta chain was observed in a study of T cells in Graves' hyperthyroidism and ophthalmopathy. Study-wide context: Prior to any treatment, at the point of initial diagnosis, peripheral blood was collected.

For this clonotype: The target antigen is unknown.

TCR beta CDR3 region amplification was performed from RNA transcripts. Carried out on the TCR CDR3, a first-round RT-PCR used the HTBI primer set. TCRdb used MiXCR to reprocess the multiplex PCR reads, holding one entry per CDR3 protein. The sample yields roughly 350,000 distinct CDR3 sequences, about 14% seen once. Deletions cut 1 base from V and 9 bases from J, with 7 bases between. The germline CDR1 and CDR2 sequences are SEHNR and FQNEAQ (reference sequence). CDR3 length: 12 residues. Points from the study as a whole: The blood repertoire included most of the expanded thyroid clonotypes above 0.001.

The TCR originated in a woman between 25 and 40 years old with Graves' ophthalmopathy. Sequenced: blood. The gene calls are TRBV7-9 and TRBJ1-5; tentative D call: TRBD1 (5 bases). The CDR3 coding sequence is TGTGCCAGCAGCTTAGTTGGGGGGCCCCAGCATTTT. Its protein product is CASSLVGGPQHF.